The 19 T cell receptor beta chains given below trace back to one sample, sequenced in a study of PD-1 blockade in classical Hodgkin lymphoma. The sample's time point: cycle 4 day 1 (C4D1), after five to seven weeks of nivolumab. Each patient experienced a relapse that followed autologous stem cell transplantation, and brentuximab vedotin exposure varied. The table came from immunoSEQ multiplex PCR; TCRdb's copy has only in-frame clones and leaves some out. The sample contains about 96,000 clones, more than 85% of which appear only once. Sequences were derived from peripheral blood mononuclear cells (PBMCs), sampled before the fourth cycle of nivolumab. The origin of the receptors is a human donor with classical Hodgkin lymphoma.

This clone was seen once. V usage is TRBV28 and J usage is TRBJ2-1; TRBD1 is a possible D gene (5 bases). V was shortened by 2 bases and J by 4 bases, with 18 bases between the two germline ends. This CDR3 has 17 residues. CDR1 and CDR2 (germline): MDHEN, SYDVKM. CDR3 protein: CASSLLSGLGTYNEQFF. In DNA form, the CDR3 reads TGTGCCAGCAGTTTACTCTCAGGGTTAGGAACATACAATGAGCAGTTCTTC.

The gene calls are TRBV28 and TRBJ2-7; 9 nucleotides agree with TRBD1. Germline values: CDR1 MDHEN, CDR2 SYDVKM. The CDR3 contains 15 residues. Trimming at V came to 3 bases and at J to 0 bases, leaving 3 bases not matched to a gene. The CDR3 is CASSFDRGTSYEQYF. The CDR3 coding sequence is TGTGCCAGCAGTTTCGACAGGGGGACCTCCTACGAGCAGTACTTC.

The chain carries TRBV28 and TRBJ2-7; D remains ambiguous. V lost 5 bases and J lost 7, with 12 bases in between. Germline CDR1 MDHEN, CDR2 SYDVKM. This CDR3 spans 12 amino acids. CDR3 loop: CASSPPFWEQYF. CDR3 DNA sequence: TGTGCCAGCAGTCCTCCCTTTTGGGAGCAGTACTTC.

The CDR3, as DNA: TGTGCCTGGACGAGGGCCCAGGGGGCTTCGAACACTGAAGCTTTCTTT. Translated, it gives CAWTRAQGASNTEAFF. The rearrangement uses TRBV30 and TRBJ1-1; 8 nucleotides line up with TRBD1. The trim removed 4 bases at V and 1 base at J, leaving 11 bases unmatched. This CDR3 has 16 amino acids. In germline, CDR1 is GTSNPN, CDR2 SVGIG (reference sequence).

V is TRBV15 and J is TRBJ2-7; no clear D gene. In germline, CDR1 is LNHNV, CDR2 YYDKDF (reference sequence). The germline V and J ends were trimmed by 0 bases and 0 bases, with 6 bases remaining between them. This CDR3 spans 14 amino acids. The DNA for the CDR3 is TGTGCCACCAGCAGAGATCAGGCCTCCTACGAGCAGTACTTC. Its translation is CATSRDQASYEQYF.

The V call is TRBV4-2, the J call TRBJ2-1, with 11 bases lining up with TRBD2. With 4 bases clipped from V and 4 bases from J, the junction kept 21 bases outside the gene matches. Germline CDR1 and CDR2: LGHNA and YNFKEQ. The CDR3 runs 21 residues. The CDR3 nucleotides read TGTGCCAGCAGCCCGGAGATAGCGGGAGGGCCGAACTGCTGTTATTACAATGAGCAGTTCTTC. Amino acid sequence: CASSPEIAGGPNCCYYNEQFF.

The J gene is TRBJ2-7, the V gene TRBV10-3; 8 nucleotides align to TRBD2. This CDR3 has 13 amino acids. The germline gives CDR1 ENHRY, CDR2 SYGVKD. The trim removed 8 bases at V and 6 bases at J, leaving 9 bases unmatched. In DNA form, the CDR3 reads TGTGCCATCCGGGGGGGGAGTCGGGCCGAGCAGTACTTC. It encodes CAIRGGSRAEQYF.

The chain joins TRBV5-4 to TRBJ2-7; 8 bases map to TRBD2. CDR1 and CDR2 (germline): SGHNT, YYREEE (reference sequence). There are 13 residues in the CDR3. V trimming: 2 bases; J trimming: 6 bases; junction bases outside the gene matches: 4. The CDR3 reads CASSFQRGLEQYF. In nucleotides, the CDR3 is TGTGCCAGCAGCTTCCAGCGGGGGCTCGAGCAGTACTTC. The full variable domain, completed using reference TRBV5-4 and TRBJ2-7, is ETGVTQSPTHLIKTRGQQVTLRCSSQSGHNTVSWYQQALGQGPQFIFQYYREEENGRGNFPPRFSGLQFPNYSSELNVNALELDDSALYLCASSFQRGLEQYFGPGTRLTVT.

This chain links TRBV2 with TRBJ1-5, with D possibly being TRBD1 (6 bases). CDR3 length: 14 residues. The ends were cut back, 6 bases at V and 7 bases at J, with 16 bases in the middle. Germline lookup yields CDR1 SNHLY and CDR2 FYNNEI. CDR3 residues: CASRGRGGNQPQHF. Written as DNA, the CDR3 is TGTGCCAGCAGAGGCAGGGGTGGGAACCAGCCCCAGCATTTT.

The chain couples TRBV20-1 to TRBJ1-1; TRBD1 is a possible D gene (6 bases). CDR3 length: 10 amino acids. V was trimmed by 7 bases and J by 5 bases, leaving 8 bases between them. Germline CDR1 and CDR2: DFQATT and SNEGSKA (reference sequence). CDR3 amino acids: CSVQGTEAFF. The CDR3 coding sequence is TGCAGTGTGCAGGGGACTGAAGCTTTCTTT.

CDR3 nucleotide sequence: TGTGCCAGCAGCTTAGATTCAAACTTAGATACGCAGTATTTT. It yields the protein CASSLDSNLDTQYF. The V call is TRBV11-3, the J call TRBJ2-3; D gene uncertain. This CDR3 contains 14 residues. Trimming pared 0 bases from V and 5 bases from J, leaving 9 bases between. Germline CDR1 is SGHNT and CDR2 is YENEEA.

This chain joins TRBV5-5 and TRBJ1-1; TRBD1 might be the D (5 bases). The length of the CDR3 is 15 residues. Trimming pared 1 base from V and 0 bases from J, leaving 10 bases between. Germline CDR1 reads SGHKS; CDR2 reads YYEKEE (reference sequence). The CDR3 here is CASSLFQGLNTEAFF. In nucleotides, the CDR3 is TGTGCCAGCAGCTTGTTCCAGGGACTGAACACTGAAGCTTTCTTT.

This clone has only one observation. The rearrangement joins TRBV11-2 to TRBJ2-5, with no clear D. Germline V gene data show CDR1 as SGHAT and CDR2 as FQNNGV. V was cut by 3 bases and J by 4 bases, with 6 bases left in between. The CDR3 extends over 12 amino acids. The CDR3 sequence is CASSFFSETQYF. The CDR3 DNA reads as TGTGCCAGCAGCTTTTTTTCAGAGACCCAGTACTTC.

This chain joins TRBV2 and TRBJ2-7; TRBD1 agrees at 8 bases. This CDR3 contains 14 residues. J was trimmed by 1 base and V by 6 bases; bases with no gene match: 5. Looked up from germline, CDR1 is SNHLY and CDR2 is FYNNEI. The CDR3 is CASRYGQGSYEQYF. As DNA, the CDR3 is TGTGCCAGCAGGTACGGACAGGGTTCCTACGAGCAGTACTTC.

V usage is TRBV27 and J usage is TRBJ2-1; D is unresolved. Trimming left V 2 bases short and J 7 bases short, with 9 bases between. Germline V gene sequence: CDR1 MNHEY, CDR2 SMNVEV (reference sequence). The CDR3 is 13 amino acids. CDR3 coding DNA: TGTGCCAGCAGTTTAAATGGGTTGAATGAGCAGTTCTTC. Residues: CASSLNGLNEQFF.

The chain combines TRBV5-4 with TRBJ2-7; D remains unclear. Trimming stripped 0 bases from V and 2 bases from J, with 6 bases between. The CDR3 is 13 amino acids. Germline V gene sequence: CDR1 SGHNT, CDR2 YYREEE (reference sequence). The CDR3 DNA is TGTGCCAGCAGCTTGGAAGTTACCTACGAGCAGTACTTC. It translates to CASSLEVTYEQYF. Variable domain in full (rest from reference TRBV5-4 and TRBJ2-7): ETGVTQSPTHLIKTRGQQVTLRCSSQSGHNTVSWYQQALGQGPQFIFQYYREEENGRGNFPPRFSGLQFPNYSSELNVNALELDDSALYLCASSLEVTYEQYFGPGTRLTVT.

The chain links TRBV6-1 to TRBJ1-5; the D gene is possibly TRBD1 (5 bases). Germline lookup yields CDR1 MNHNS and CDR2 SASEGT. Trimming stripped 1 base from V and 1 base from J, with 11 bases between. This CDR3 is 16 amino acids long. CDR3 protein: CASSEGGKWSNQPQHF. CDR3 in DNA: TGTGCCAGCAGTGAAGGGGGGAAGTGGAGCAATCAGCCCCAGCATTTT.

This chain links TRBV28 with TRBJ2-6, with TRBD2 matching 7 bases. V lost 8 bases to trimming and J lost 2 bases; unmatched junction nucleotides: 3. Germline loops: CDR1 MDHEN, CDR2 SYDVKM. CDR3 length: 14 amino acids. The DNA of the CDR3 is TGTGCCAGCGCCCGGGGGGCTGGGGCCAACGTCCTGACTTTC. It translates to CASARGAGANVLTF. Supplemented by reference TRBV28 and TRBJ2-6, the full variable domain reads DVKVTQSSRYLVKRTGEKVFLECVQDMDHENMFWYRQDPGLGLRLIYFSYDVKMKEKGDIPEGYSVSREKKERFSLILESASTNQTSMYLCASARGAGANVLTFGAGSRLTVL.

The CDR3 DNA follows: TGTGCCAGCGGATTTAGGGTTCCGACAAGGACAGATACGCAGTATTTT. Residues: CASGFRVPTRTDTQYF. The chain joins TRBV18 to TRBJ2-3; no definite D call. Trimming removed 8 bases from V and 3 bases from J, with 21 bases in between. The CDR3 is made up of 16 amino acids. Germline-derived CDR1 and CDR2 are KGHSH and LQKENI.